The 10 T cell receptor beta chains listed next were all sequenced from one sample in a study of control samples from healthy donors and cancer patients (TCRdb year 2020). Libraries were built with the immunoSEQ multiplex PCR assay. Imported from immuneACCESS, the table was reduced by TCRdb to in-frame sequences with V and J called. These copies leave out some clones; in studies compared against another copy, an unresolved V gene accounts for under half, and the cause of the remainder is not known. Recorded for this sample are about 150,000 clones; 93% of them occurred a single time. The ten biggest clones cover approximately 2.5% of the sample. The specimen was blood. These receptors were obtained from a man aged 45-60 years in good health.

The chain uses TRBV19 and TRBJ2-1; 14 bases match TRBD2. CDR3 length: 16 residues. With V trimmed by 6 bases and J by 9 bases, 10 bases remained unmatched. Germline lookup yields CDR1 LNHDA and CDR2 SQIVND (reference sequence). The CDR3 sequence: CASRTGTSGSVGEQFF. CDR3 nucleotides: TGTGCCAGTAGAACCGGGACTAGCGGGAGTGTGGGTGAGCAGTTCTTC.

The CDR3 region is CASSSGQRTYEQYF. The CDR3, as DNA: TGCGCCAGCAGCTCGGGACAGCGAACCTACGAGCAGTACTTC. The chain links TRBV5-1 to TRBJ2-7; 7 positions match TRBD1. Germline-derived CDR1 and CDR2 are SGHRS and YFSETQ. The CDR3 runs to 14 residues. Germline trimming cut 3 bases from V and 2 bases from J; bases unmatched to any gene: 5.

The CDR3 DNA reads as TGTGCCAGCACTGCTACCGGGGGTGGACCCTACGAGCAGTACTTC. The encoded protein is CASTATGGGPYEQYF. The V call is TRBV27, the J call TRBJ2-7; TRBD2 is a possible D gene (6 bases). The germline V gene has CDR1 MNHEY and CDR2 SMNVEV (reference sequence). The CDR3 length is 15 residues. V was cut by 7 bases and J by 2 bases, with 18 bases left in between.

The count of this clone is one. The chain is built from TRBV5-1 and TRBJ2-1, with TRBD1 matching 7 bases. Germline V CDR1 and CDR2: SGHRS, YFSETQ. Trimming took 6 bases from V and 7 from J; bases not matched to a gene: 13. This CDR3 spans 15 amino acids. CDR3 sequence: CASKSNRGIRNEQFF. The CDR3 coding sequence is TGCGCCAGCAAATCCAACAGGGGTATTAGGAATGAGCAGTTCTTC.

The chain has TRBV28 and TRBJ2-7; D is unclear. Trimming shortened V by 7 bases and J by 5 bases, and 18 bases separated the two germline ends. The CDR3 consists of 14 residues. CDR1 is MDHEN and CDR2 is SYDVKM in the germline V gene. CDR3 DNA sequence: TGTGCCAGCACCCCCCCGGTGGGTTCCAACGAGCAGTACTTC. Protein product: CASTPPVGSNEQYF.

The V and J genes are TRBV10-1 and TRBJ2-7; the match to TRBD1 covers 9 bases. Germline V gives CDR1 WNHNN, CDR2 SYGVQD (reference sequence). There are 14 residues in the CDR3. V shed 7 bases and J 2 bases; nucleotides not matched to a gene: 6. CDR3: CASTRGQGPYEQYF. The CDR3 DNA follows: TGCGCCAGCACCCGGGGACAGGGCCCCTACGAGCAGTACTTC.

The rearrangement joins TRBV3-1 (or the pseudogene TRBV3-2) to TRBJ2-2, with no clear D. V was cut by 4 bases and J by 6 bases, with 12 bases left in between. In germline, CDR1 is LGHDT, CDR2 YNNKEL (reference sequence). The CDR3 is 14 amino acids. The CDR3 coding sequence is TGTGCCAGCAGCCCTGGATGGGGTTCCGGGGAGCTGTTTTTT. Translated: CASSPGWGSGELFF.

The V gene is TRBV2, the J gene TRBJ2-3; 11 bases line up with TRBD2. The J segment lost 6 bases and the V segment lost 5 bases, leaving 10 bases of the junction unmatched. The length of the CDR3 is 16 residues. Germline V lookup: CDR1 SNHLY, CDR2 FYNNEI. CDR3 nucleotide sequence: TGTGCCAGCAGTCCCGGACTAGCGGGCTTCCTCGATACGCAGTATTTT. It codes for CASSPGLAGFLDTQYF.

This chain joins TRBV25-1 and TRBJ2-3; D is undetermined. Trimming removed 2 bases from V and 2 bases from J, with 8 bases in between. The CDR3 consists of 14 residues. The germline CDR1 and CDR2 sequences are MGHDK and SYGVNS. The CDR3 coding sequence is TGTGCCAGCAGTGAAGGTATTTTCACAGATACGCAGTATTTT. This codes for CASSEGIFTDTQYF. The complete variable domain, with remaining parts taken from reference TRBV25-1 and TRBJ2-3, reads EADIYQTPRYLVIGTGKKITLECSQTMGHDKMYWYQQDPGMELHLIHYSYGVNSTEKGDLSSESTVSRIRTEHFPLTLESARPSHTSQYLCASSEGIFTDTQYFGPGTRLTVL.

A single count supports this clone. V is TRBV3-1 (or the pseudogene TRBV3-2) and J is TRBJ2-1; D is undetermined. CDR3 length equals 14 residues. The V end was cut by 0 bases, the J end by 3 bases, with 6 bases between. Germline loops: CDR1 LGHDT, CDR2 YNNKEL (reference sequence). The CDR3 sequence is CASSQERRYNEQFF. The DNA of the CDR3 is TGTGCCAGCAGCCAAGAACGGCGCTACAATGAGCAGTTCTTC.